The 27 T cell receptor beta chains presented below share a single source sample, sequenced in a study of T cell responses to AZD1222 COVID-19 vaccine. The repertoire was sequenced with immunoSEQ multiplex PCR; TCRdb's copy has only in-frame clones and lacks some. The sample consists of 100,000 to 150,000 clones, 75% to 85% of them appearing once. The input for sequencing was peripheral blood, taken 28 days after the second AZD1222 dose. Receptors were obtained from an adult who received the AZD1222 COVID-19 vaccine.

The chain joins TRBV6-2 or TRBV6-3 to TRBJ1-5; possibly TRBD1 for D (5 bases). Germline V gene data show CDR1 as MNHEY and CDR2 as SVGEGT. V lost 2 bases and J lost 5, with 28 bases in between. The CDR3 sequence is 20 residues long. The CDR3 sequence is CASSYARGEINHPRDQPQHF. The CDR3 DNA sequence: TGTGCCAGCAGTTACGCCCGAGGGGAAATCAACCACCCGAGGGATCAGCCCCAGCATTTT.

The rearrangement joins TRBV5-6 to TRBJ1-2; a possible D gene is TRBD1 (5 bases). V was cut by 4 bases and J by 4 bases, with 11 bases left in between. Looked up from germline, CDR1 is SGHDT and CDR2 is YYEEEE. The CDR3 length is 13 residues. CDR3 sequence: CASSPREAYGYTF. The CDR3 DNA follows: TGTGCCAGCAGCCCCAGGGAGGCCTATGGCTACACCTTC.

This chain links TRBV4-3 with TRBJ2-6; D is tentatively TRBD1 or TRBD2 (6 bases each). The CDR3 is made up of 17 amino acids. Per the germline V gene, CDR1 is LGHNA and CDR2 is YSLEER. V was cut by 4 bases and J by 2 bases, with 15 bases left in between. The CDR3 loop reads CASSPPRRGAGANVLTF. The CDR3 region has the DNA TGCGCCAGCAGCCCCCCTAGAAGGGGGGCTGGGGCCAACGTCCTGACTTTC.

About this clone: In the same sample, other DNA sequences code for this CDR3. This chain links TRBV28 with TRBJ1-1, with D maybe TRBD1 (6 bases). The CDR3 has 15 residues. The ends were cut back, 6 bases at V and 1 base at J, with 15 bases in the middle. The germline V gene has CDR1 MDHEN and CDR2 SYDVKM. Here the CDR3 reads CASSPRGGGNTEAFF. CDR3 sequence (DNA): TGTGCCAGCAGCCCACGAGGGGGGGGGAACACTGAAGCTTTCTTT.

The V gene is TRBV30, the J gene TRBJ1-2, with D maybe TRBD1 (5 bases). V shed 0 bases and J shed 3 bases, with 11 bases lying between them. From germline, CDR1 is GTSNPN and CDR2 SVGIG (reference sequence). The CDR3 loop spans 14 amino acids. CDR3 sequence (DNA): TGTGCCTGGAGTGTACGTGGGGGTTACTATGGCTACACCTTC. It specifies CAWSVRGGYYGYTF.

J is TRBJ2-7 and V is TRBV28, with 8 bases aligning to TRBD1. V shed 7 bases, J shed 2 bases, and the junction held 4 bases outside the gene matches. Germline CDR1 and CDR2: MDHEN and SYDVKM. CDR3 length: 13 amino acids. The CDR3 DNA follows: TGTGCCAGCACCACCAGGGGGCCCTACGAGCAGTACTTC. Its protein is CASTTRGPYEQYF.

V is TRBV11-3 and J is TRBJ2-7; a possible D gene is TRBD2 (5 bases). V lost 3 bases and J lost 5, with 8 bases in between. Germline V CDR1 and CDR2: SGHNT, YENEEA. The CDR3 is 12 residues long. In DNA form, the CDR3 reads TGTGCCAGCAGCTTGAGGGCCGACGAGCAGTACTTC. Translation gives CASSLRADEQYF.

The V call is TRBV5-6, the J call TRBJ1-5; no clear D gene. This CDR3 has 16 amino acids. Germline loops: CDR1 SGHDT, CDR2 YYEEEE. Deletions cut 1 base from V and 2 bases from J, with 13 bases between. CDR3 DNA: TGTGCCAGCAGCTTGTCCGGCAGTCTGGGCAATCAGCCCCAGCATTTT. Translating gives CASSLSGSLGNQPQHF.

The genes are TRBV6-5 and TRBJ1-2, with no clear D. Germline values: CDR1 MNHEY, CDR2 SVGAGI. CDR3 size: 15 residues. Between the trimmed V and J ends, which lost 2 bases and 2 bases, there was a span of 12 bases. The CDR3 sequence: CASSYEFPVNYGYTF. The CDR3 bases are TGTGCCAGCAGTTACGAGTTTCCAGTCAACTATGGCTACACCTTC.

This clone was detected a few times. The rearrangement joins TRBV10-3 to TRBJ2-7; TRBD1 matches at 9 bases. The V and J ends lost 10 bases and 4 bases, in that order; junction bases with no gene match: 14. Per the germline V gene, CDR1 is ENHRY and CDR2 is SYGVKD. There are 15 residues in the CDR3. Here the CDR3 DNA reads TGTGCCACCCGCGCCTGGGACAGGGTACGTTACGAGCAGTACTTC. Encoded protein: CATRAWDRVRYEQYF.

The chain employs TRBV6-5 and TRBJ1-6, with D unresolved. The CDR3 extends over 13 amino acids. V lost 0 bases to trimming and J lost 4 bases, with 1 base between them. Germline V gene lookup returns CDR1 MNHEY and CDR2 SVGAGI. CDR3 sequence reads: CASSYSYNSPLHF. The CDR3 region has the DNA TGTGCCAGCAGTTACTCATATAATTCACCCCTCCACTTT.

The genes are TRBV10-2 and TRBJ1-1, with a tentative D call TRBD1 (6 bases). Germline values: CDR1 WSHSY, CDR2 SAAADI. The CDR3 extends over 14 amino acids. Trimming cost V 7 bases and J 4 bases, with 16 bases left between them. The CDR3 DNA reads TGCGCCAGCACCGTAGGGGGATTCGGCACTGAAGCTTTCTTT. Its protein product is CASTVGGFGTEAFF.

The chain has TRBV10-2 and TRBJ1-1, with D hard to call. This CDR3 is built from 14 residues. The germline CDR1 and CDR2 sequences are WSHSY and SAAADI. The V end was cut by 1 base, the J end by 3 bases, with 9 bases between. CDR3 DNA sequence: TGCGCCAGCAGTGAGTGGGGTGGGGACACTGAAGCTTTCTTT. Its protein is CASSEWGGDTEAFF.

V and J are TRBV9 and TRBJ1-4, with 7 bases that match TRBD1. The CDR3 contains 16 residues. Germline loops: CDR1 SGDLS, CDR2 YYNGEE. J lost 8 bases, V lost 3 bases, and 13 bases had no gene match. The CDR3 here is CASSARDTYRGEKLFF. CDR3 sequence (DNA): TGTGCCAGCAGCGCCCGGGACACGTACAGGGGAGAAAAACTGTTTTTT.

This clone showed up just once. The V gene is TRBV7-8, the J gene TRBJ2-4; 13 positions agree with TRBD2. J lost 0 bases, V lost 0 bases, and 2 bases had no gene match. This CDR3 is built from 18 residues. Germline values: CDR1 SGHVS, CDR2 FQNEAQ. The CDR3 DNA is TGTGCCAGCAGCTTAGCACTAGCGGGGGGGCAAGCCAAAAACATTCAGTACTTC. This gives the protein CASSLALAGGQAKNIQYF.

This sequence joins TRBV3-1 (or the pseudogene TRBV3-2) and TRBJ2-7; D perhaps matches TRBD2 (6 bases). The CDR3 is 13 amino acids. Between the trimmed V and J ends, which lost 1 base and 7 bases, there was a span of 11 bases. The germline V gene has CDR1 LGHDT and CDR2 YNNKEL (reference sequence). This CDR3 is CASSQVGGWEQYF. The CDR3, as DNA: TGTGCCAGCAGCCAAGTTGGGGGGTGGGAGCAGTACTTC.

This clone was seen a few times. The chain has TRBV30 and TRBJ2-7; D is possibly TRBD1 (6 bases). The length of the CDR3 is 13 residues. The germline CDR1 and CDR2 sequences are GTSNPN and SVGIG (reference sequence). V was cut by 2 bases and J by 2 bases, with 10 bases left in between. CDR3: CAWSKDSTYEQYF. CDR3 DNA: TGTGCCTGGAGTAAGGACAGTACCTACGAGCAGTACTTC.

The chain carries TRBV7-8 and TRBJ1-3; D is uncertain. V lost 1 base, J lost 4 bases, and 5 bases lay in between. This CDR3 is 13 amino acids long. Per the germline V gene, CDR1 is SGHVS and CDR2 is FQNEAQ. CDR3 sequence (DNA): TGTGCCAGCAGCTTAGTATCGGGAAACACCATATATTTT. Its protein is CASSLVSGNTIYF. Using reference TRBV7-8 and TRBJ1-3 for the parts outside the CDR3, the full variable domain is GAGVSQSPRYKVAKRGQDVALRCDPISGHVSLFWYQQALGQGPEFLTYFQNEAQLDKSGLPSDRFFAERPEGSVSTLKIQRTQQEDSAVYLCASSLVSGNTIYFGEGSWLTVV.

The V gene is TRBV6-5, the J gene TRBJ2-5; D may be TRBD1 or TRBD2 (6 bases each). This CDR3 is built from 15 residues. With 0 bases removed from V and 4 bases from J, the gap between germline ends came to 12 bases. CDR1 and CDR2 from the germline V gene are MNHEY and SVGAGI. The CDR3 is CASSYSRGGGETQYF. CDR3 sequence (DNA): TGTGCCAGCAGTTACTCGAGAGGGGGAGGAGAGACCCAGTACTTC.

The chain carries TRBV10-1 and TRBJ1-2; TRBD1 is a possible D gene (5 bases). V shed 3 bases and J shed 8 bases, with 10 bases lying between them. Germline V gene sequence: CDR1 WNHNN, CDR2 SYGVQD (reference sequence). The CDR3 covers 12 residues. The CDR3 protein is CASSDGGRGYTF. The CDR3 DNA is TGCGCCAGCAGTGATGGGGGTCGGGGCTACACCTTC.

The gene calls are TRBV19 and TRBJ1-2; D gene unclear. The CDR3 is 14 residues long. The V gene's germline CDR1 is LNHDA and CDR2 SQIVND (reference sequence). The ends were cut back, 1 base at V and 5 bases at J, with 11 bases in the middle. The CDR3 loop is CASSIGGDRYGYTF. The CDR3 DNA reads as TGTGCCAGTAGTATAGGAGGAGACCGTTATGGCTACACCTTC.

V is TRBV2 and J is TRBJ1-1; D uncertain. The CDR3 has 14 residues. CDR1 and CDR2 from the germline V gene are SNHLY and FYNNEI. Between the trimmed V and J ends, which lost 1 base and 8 bases, there was a span of 14 bases. Here the CDR3 DNA reads TGTGCCAGCAGTGAAGGGCATGAATGGAGGGAAGCTTTCTTT. This codes for CASSEGHEWREAFF.

This chain joins TRBV29-1 and TRBJ2-5; D is perhaps TRBD2 (5 bases). The ends were cut back, 2 bases at V and 5 bases at J, with 12 bases in the middle. This CDR3 is 13 amino acids long. In germline, CDR1 is SQVTM, CDR2 ANQGSEA. CDR3 nucleotide sequence: TGCAGCGTTGAACAAGGAGGCCGCGAGACCCAGTACTTC. Its protein is CSVEQGGRETQYF. Looking up the rest from reference TRBV29-1 and TRBJ2-5 gives the full variable domain: SAVISQKPSRDICQRGTSLTIQCQVDSQVTMMFWYRQQPGQSLTLIATANQGSEATYESGFVIDKFPISRPNLTFSTLTVSNMSPEDSSIYLCSVEQGGRETQYFGPGTRLLVL.

The rearrangement links TRBV9 to TRBJ1-3; D remains unclear. With 0 bases removed from V and 0 bases from J, the gap between germline ends came to 10 bases. The CDR3 has 16 residues. CDR1 SGDLS and CDR2 YYNGEE come from the germline V gene. CDR3 sequence (DNA): TGTGCCAGCAGCGTAGGTGACGGGTACTCTGGAAACACCATATATTTT. Amino acid sequence: CASSVGDGYSGNTIYF.

V is TRBV18 and J is TRBJ2-3; 9 bases are shared with TRBD1. This CDR3 is built from 14 residues. Germline CDR1 is KGHSH and CDR2 is LQKENI. V shed 4 bases, J shed 6 bases, and the junction held 5 bases outside the gene matches. This CDR3 reads CASSLGTGTDTQYF. CDR3 DNA sequence: TGTGCCAGCTCACTTGGGACAGGGACCGATACGCAGTATTTT.

V and J are TRBV29-1 and TRBJ2-7; tentatively, D is TRBD1 (6 bases). The V gene's germline CDR1 is SQVTM and CDR2 ANQGSEA. The CDR3 totals 15 residues. The V end was cut by 1 base, the J end by 2 bases, with 15 bases between. The CDR3 DNA follows: TGCAGCGTTGAAGGGGGACAAGGACCTACCTACGAGCAGTACTTC. It encodes CSVEGGQGPTYEQYF.

This rearrangement joins TRBV5-6 to TRBJ1-2; D unresolved. Germline lookup yields CDR1 SGHDT and CDR2 YYEEEE. CDR3 length equals 14 residues. The germline V and J ends were trimmed by 4 bases and 2 bases, with 12 bases remaining between them. CDR3 in amino acids: CASSIDERNYGYTF. CDR3 DNA sequence: TGTGCCAGCAGCATAGATGAGAGAAACTATGGCTACACCTTC.